Listed below are T cell receptor beta chains from one sample, sequenced in a study of blood T cell repertoires in COVID-19. The method was immunoSEQ multiplex PCR; TCRdb's version includes in-frame clones alone and lacks a portion of them. This sample has 200,000 to 250,000 clones; 83% occur once, and the top ten carry less than 6.5%. Sequenced: peripheral blood. The receptor source for this set is a human donor in a cohort sampled during active COVID-19. CDR3s include the opening cysteine and the closing phenylalanine or tryptophan. The order of the fields is J gene, D gene, clone size, V gene, CDR3 protein, CDR3 DNA. The D gene is left open where the match is weak. Some rows mark clone size as missing; the rest say once, few, many or name a class of expanded clone.

j_gene: TRBJ2-1
d_gene: TRBD1
abundance: -
v_gene: TRBV19
CDR3aa: CASGGTGYYNEQFF
CDR3nt: TGTGCCAGTGGGGGGACAGGGTACTACAATGAGCAGTTCTTC

j_gene: TRBJ1-4
d_gene: -
abundance: -
v_gene: TRBV4-1
CDR3aa: CASSQVWGTNEKLFF
CDR3nt: TGCGCCAGCAGCCAAGTTTGGGGCACTAATGAAAAACTGTTTTTT

j_gene: TRBJ2-5
d_gene: TRBD2
abundance: once
v_gene: TRBV19
CDR3aa: CASNDPGLAGGETQYF
CDR3nt: TGTGCCAGTAACGACCCGGGACTAGCGGGAGGAGAGACCCAGTACTTC

j_gene: TRBJ2-5
d_gene: -
abundance: -
v_gene: TRBV6-5
CDR3aa: CASGGHPAETQYF
CDR3nt: TGTGCCAGCGGGGGACATCCGGCGGAGACCCAGTACTTC

j_gene: TRBJ1-2
d_gene: -
abundance: -
v_gene: TRBV19
CDR3aa: CASSQFAGYTF
CDR3nt: TGTGCCAGTAGCCAGTTCGCTGGCTACACCTTC

j_gene: TRBJ2-7
d_gene: -
abundance: -
v_gene: TRBV2
CDR3aa: CASSEVTGKDYEQYF
CDR3nt: TGTGCCAGCAGTGAGGTAACAGGTAAAGACTACGAGCAGTACTTC

j_gene: TRBJ2-7
d_gene: -
abundance: -
v_gene: TRBV29-1
CDR3aa: CSVDGPGGYEQYF
CDR3nt: TGCAGCGTTGACGGTCCGGGTGGCTACGAGCAGTACTTC

j_gene: TRBJ2-5
d_gene: TRBD2
abundance: -
v_gene: TRBV5-1
CDR3aa: CASSLGKTSGGQETQYF
CDR3nt: TGCGCCAGCAGCTTAGGGAAGACTAGCGGGGGGCAAGAGACCCAGTACTTC

j_gene: TRBJ1-1
d_gene: -
abundance: -
v_gene: TRBV4-1
CDR3aa: CASSLPQGRITEAFF
CDR3nt: TGCGCCAGCAGCCTACCACAGGGAAGAATCACTGAAGCTTTCTTT

j_gene: TRBJ2-7
d_gene: TRBD2
abundance: -
v_gene: TRBV7-2
CDR3aa: CASSLVAGTSYEQYF
CDR3nt: TGTGCCAGCAGCTTAGTAGCGGGTACCTCCTACGAGCAGTACTTC

j_gene: TRBJ2-3
d_gene: TRBD2
abundance: -
v_gene: TRBV10-2
CDR3aa: CASSEDSGRFPDTQYF
CDR3nt: TGCGCCAGCAGTGAAGATAGCGGGAGGTTCCCAGATACGCAGTATTTT

j_gene: TRBJ2-1
d_gene: -
abundance: once
v_gene: TRBV5-1
CDR3aa: CASSLARRINEQFF
CDR3nt: TGCGCCAGCAGCTTGGCCAGGAGGATTAATGAGCAGTTCTTC

j_gene: TRBJ2-7
d_gene: -
abundance: -
v_gene: TRBV7-3
CDR3aa: CASSLGEGYEQYF
CDR3nt: TGTGCCAGCAGCTTAGGCGAGGGCTACGAGCAGTACTTC

j_gene: TRBJ1-1
d_gene: -
abundance: -
v_gene: TRBV29-1
CDR3aa: CSTLGGVNTEAFF
CDR3nt: TGCAGCACCCTGGGCGGGGTGAACACTGAAGCTTTCTTT

j_gene: TRBJ1-1
d_gene: TRBD1
abundance: -
v_gene: TRBV12-3/TRBV12-4
CDR3aa: CASSLQGLGAFF
CDR3nt: TGTGCCAGCAGCCTACAGGGGCTAGGAGCTTTCTTT

j_gene: TRBJ2-7
d_gene: -
abundance: -
v_gene: TRBV27
CDR3aa: CASSLSGGLDEQYF
CDR3nt: TGTGCCAGCAGTTTATCGGGGGGTCTCGACGAGCAGTACTTC

j_gene: TRBJ2-1
d_gene: -
abundance: few
v_gene: TRBV5-1
CDR3aa: CASSLAARDNEQFF
CDR3nt: TGCGCCAGCAGCTTGGCCGCGAGAGACAATGAGCAGTTCTTC

j_gene: TRBJ2-1
d_gene: -
abundance: -
v_gene: TRBV6-1
CDR3aa: CASSDNSGLGNNEQFF
CDR3nt: TGTGCCAGCAGTGACAACTCGGGGTTGGGGAACAATGAGCAGTTCTTC

j_gene: TRBJ1-2
d_gene: -
abundance: -
v_gene: TRBV5-6
CDR3aa: CASSFPTTGNGYTF
CDR3nt: TGTGCCAGCAGCTTCCCTACCACAGGGAATGGCTACACCTTC

j_gene: TRBJ1-2
d_gene: -
abundance: -
v_gene: TRBV7-9
CDR3aa: CASSLARTEDNYGYTF
CDR3nt: TGTGCCAGCAGCTTAGCTCGGACTGAGGATAACTATGGCTACACCTTC

j_gene: TRBJ2-3
d_gene: TRBD1
abundance: few
v_gene: TRBV6-4
CDR3aa: CASSPDRATDTQYF
CDR3nt: TGTGCCAGCTCCCCGGACAGGGCTACAGATACGCAGTATTTT

j_gene: TRBJ1-2
d_gene: -
abundance: -
v_gene: TRBV30
CDR3aa: CAWSVSRGQGGYTF
CDR3nt: TGTGCCTGGAGTGTATCCCGCGGGCAGGGGGGCTACACCTTC

j_gene: TRBJ2-4
d_gene: TRBD1
abundance: -
v_gene: TRBV28
CDR3aa: CASSTRGRSIPYF
CDR3nt: TGTGCCAGCAGTACCAGGGGGCGCAGTATTCCGTACTTC

j_gene: TRBJ1-4
d_gene: TRBD1
abundance: -
v_gene: TRBV30
CDR3aa: CAWSGASQGAGEKLFF
CDR3nt: TGTGCCTGGAGCGGAGCTTCCCAGGGGGCAGGTGAAAAACTGTTTTTT

j_gene: TRBJ1-2
d_gene: TRBD1
abundance: -
v_gene: TRBV19
CDR3aa: CASSIDAGGYGYTF
CDR3nt: TGTGCCAGTAGTATCGATGCAGGGGGCTATGGCTACACCTTC

j_gene: TRBJ1-2
d_gene: -
abundance: -
v_gene: TRBV9
CDR3aa: CASSVGYVGEGYTF
CDR3nt: TGTGCCAGCAGCGTAGGGTACGTCGGGGAAGGCTACACCTTC

j_gene: TRBJ1-1
d_gene: -
abundance: -
v_gene: TRBV10-3
CDR3aa: CAISELGGNTEAFF
CDR3nt: TGTGCCATCAGTGAGTTAGGGGGGAACACTGAAGCTTTCTTT

j_gene: TRBJ2-4
d_gene: TRBD1
abundance: -
v_gene: TRBV9
CDR3aa: CASSVGGGADIQYF
CDR3nt: TGTGCCAGCAGCGTAGGAGGGGGCGCCGACATTCAGTACTTC

j_gene: TRBJ1-2
d_gene: TRBD1
abundance: -
v_gene: TRBV6-5
CDR3aa: CASSPRGTGGDGYTF
CDR3nt: TGTGCCAGCAGTCCCCGTGGGACAGGGGGCGATGGCTACACCTTC